What follows are 32 T cell receptor beta chains derived from one specimen sequenced in a study of blood T cell repertoires in COVID-19. Produced via immunoSEQ multiplex PCR; TCRdb's table is partial and in-frame only. This sample carries approximately 170,000 clones, less than 90% of them seen once, and the ten largest clones take about 8%. Sample: PBMCs or T cells enriched from blood (not recorded which). These receptors originate from a woman between 50 and 59 years old who had recovered from COVID-19.

This clone was seen a handful of times. The chain employs TRBV5-1 and TRBJ2-2; a weak D match, TRBD1 (5 bases). This CDR3 comprises 14 residues. Looked up from germline, CDR1 is SGHRS and CDR2 is YFSETQ. Trimming left V 7 bases short and J 6 bases short, with 16 bases between. In DNA form, the CDR3 reads TGCGCCAGCCGCGGAGCAGGGTTTTCCGGGGAGCTGTTTTTT. Encoded protein: CASRGAGFSGELFF.

The rearrangement uses TRBV7-2 and TRBJ1-2, with a weak D call TRBD1 (5 bases). V lost 7 bases and J lost 6, with 18 bases in between. This CDR3 comprises 14 residues. CDR1 is SGHTA, CDR2 FQGNSA, per germline. The CDR3 protein is CASTRPGGNNGYTF. The CDR3 coding sequence is TGTGCCAGCACCAGGCCCGGGGGGAATAATGGCTACACCTTC.

This clone is a singleton in its sample. The V and J genes are TRBV19 and TRBJ2-1, with D unclear. The CDR3 contains 15 residues. The germline CDR1 and CDR2 sequences are LNHDA and SQIVND (reference sequence). V lost 3 bases and J lost 0, with 9 bases in between. The CDR3 protein is CASSIAPSSYNEQFF. The DNA for the CDR3 is TGTGCCAGTAGTATTGCTCCTAGCTCCTACAATGAGCAGTTCTTC.

This sequence joins TRBV9 and TRBJ1-2; the match to TRBD1 covers 8 bases. CDR1 SGDLS and CDR2 YYNGEE come from the germline V gene. V lost 4 bases and J lost 2; bases outside the gene matches: 4. The CDR3 has 14 residues. For the CDR3, the DNA is TGTGCCAGCAGCATATGGGACAGGAACTATGGCTACACCTTC. Protein: CASSIWDRNYGYTF.

J is TRBJ2-1 and V is TRBV2, with 7 bases lining up with TRBD2. Trimming took 4 bases from V and 6 from J; bases not matched to a gene: 12. CDR3 length: 16 residues. Germline CDR1 SNHLY, CDR2 FYNNEI. CDR3 loop: CASSGASGKRGNEQFF. CDR3 bases: TGTGCCAGCAGTGGGGCTAGCGGAAAAAGGGGCAATGAGCAGTTCTTC. The variable domain in full, completed from reference TRBV2 and TRBJ2-1, reads EPEVTQTPSHQVTQMGQEVILRCVPISNHLYFYWYRQILGQKVEFLVSFYNNEISEKSEIFDDQFSVERPDGSNFTLKIRSTKLEDSAMYFCASSGASGKRGNEQFFGPGTRLTVL.

Concerning this clone: This CDR3 is also generated by other DNA sequences in the sample. The chain joins TRBV19 to TRBJ1-2; D is ambiguous. There are 11 residues in the CDR3. Trimming took 3 bases from V and 5 from J, leaving 4 bases between them. The V gene's germline CDR1 is LNHDA and CDR2 SQIVND (reference sequence). CDR3 coding DNA: TGTGCCAGTAGTATTCGGTATGGCTACACCTTC. Its translation: CASSIRYGYTF.

J is TRBJ1-1 and V is TRBV9; no definite D call. The germline gives CDR1 SGDLS, CDR2 YYNGEE. This CDR3 has 14 amino acids. The germline V and J ends were trimmed by 4 bases and 5 bases, with 15 bases remaining between them. CDR3 bases: TGTGCCAGCAGCCCCCTTACACTCAGGACTGAAGCTTTCTTT. Its translation is CASSPLTLRTEAFF.

The genes are TRBV12-3 or TRBV12-4 and TRBJ2-5; perhaps TRBD2 as D (5 bases). The CDR3 totals 13 residues. Trimming removed 3 bases at V and 5 bases at J, with 10 bases between. CDR3 amino acids: CASSLRVGETQYF. The CDR3 bases are TGTGCCAGCAGTTTGAGGGTGGGGGAGACCCAGTACTTC.

This clone was seen only a few times. The chain is built from TRBV5-4 and TRBJ2-2; D may be TRBD1 (5 bases). The CDR3 spans 14 residues. The V end was cut by 0 bases, the J end by 4 bases, with 7 bases between. Germline V gives CDR1 SGHNT, CDR2 YYREEE (reference sequence). CDR3 sequence: CASSLAGPTGELFF. The CDR3 DNA reads as TGTGCCAGCAGCTTGGCAGGGCCCACCGGGGAGCTGTTTTTT.

V gene TRBV24-1 combines with J gene TRBJ2-1; D perhaps matches TRBD1 (6 bases). The CDR3 runs 15 residues. V lost 3 bases, J lost 9 bases, and 17 bases lay in between. Germline-derived CDR1 and CDR2 are KGHDR and SFDVKD. CDR3: CATSDPTGQTVEQFF. CDR3 coding DNA: TGTGCCACCAGTGATCCGACAGGTCAAACTGTTGAGCAGTTCTTC.

The CDR3 DNA reads as TGTGCCAGTAGTATAACTAGCCGGAGGGCTAATGAGCAGTTCTTC. It yields the protein CASSITSRRANEQFF. J is TRBJ2-1 and V is TRBV19, with a possible D match to TRBD2 (6 bases). Trimming pared 2 bases from V and 7 bases from J, leaving 15 bases between. This CDR3 region has 15 residues. The germline gives CDR1 LNHDA, CDR2 SQIVND (reference sequence).

V and J are TRBV7-2 and TRBJ1-5, with D unclear. The CDR3 is made up of 15 amino acids. Trimming stripped 1 base from V and 6 bases from J, with 13 bases between. Germline CDR1 is SGHTA and CDR2 is FQGNSA. The CDR3 DNA follows: TGTGCCAGCAGCTTAGAGGGAGGTATGTCTCAGCCCCAGCATTTT. This gives the protein CASSLEGGMSQPQHF.

This clone has just one count. The gene calls are TRBV27 and TRBJ1-2; 10 bases are a match to TRBD1. Germline values: CDR1 MNHEY, CDR2 SMNVEV (reference sequence). After removal of 5 bases from V and 7 bases from J, the junction contained 4 bases not matched to a gene. The CDR3 has 13 residues. The CDR3, as DNA: TGTGCCAGCAGTCGACAGGGGGCGCGTGGCTACACCTTC. As protein: CASSRQGARGYTF.

This chain joins TRBV6-5 and TRBJ1-5; D call uncertain. This CDR3 spans 15 amino acids. CDR1 is MNHEY, CDR2 SVGAGI, per germline. Trimming took off 8 bases at V and 4 bases at J, with 18 bases between the two ends. DNA for the CDR3: TGTGCCAGCTCGAAAATTGCAGAAACGAATCAGCCCCAGCATTTT. Encoded protein: CASSKIAETNQPQHF.

This rearrangement joins TRBV27 to TRBJ2-6, with 7 bases fitting TRBD1. The CDR3 consists of 17 residues. Germline V lookup: CDR1 MNHEY, CDR2 SMNVEV (reference sequence). V lost 3 bases, J lost 0 bases, and 5 bases stayed unmatched. The CDR3 DNA reads TGTGCCAGCAGTTTTATTCCAGGGGGCTCTGGGGCCAACGTCCTGACTTTC. Its translation: CASSFIPGGSGANVLTF.

J is TRBJ1-6 and V is TRBV2; D is perhaps TRBD1 (6 bases). Between the trimmed V and J ends, which lost 4 bases and 6 bases, there was a span of 10 bases. From germline, CDR1 is SNHLY and CDR2 FYNNEI. The CDR3 has 14 amino acids. The CDR3, as DNA: TGTGCCAGCAGTGTAGGGGGACCTAATTCACCCCTCCACTTT. Its translation: CASSVGGPNSPLHF.

The V and J genes are TRBV5-1 and TRBJ2-3; 8 positions match TRBD2. Looked up from germline, CDR1 is SGHRS and CDR2 is YFSETQ. The CDR3 contains 17 residues. V lost 2 bases to trimming and J lost 4 bases; unmatched junction nucleotides: 12. The CDR3 loop reads CASSFTSTAGVADTQYF. As DNA, the CDR3 is TGCGCCAGCAGCTTCACTTCTACAGCGGGAGTGGCAGATACGCAGTATTTT.

The chain joins TRBV5-6 to TRBJ2-7; 7 bases fit TRBD1. The CDR3 is made up of 13 amino acids. V was pared by 4 bases and J by 4 bases, with 5 bases of the junction left unmatched. Germline V CDR1 and CDR2: SGHDT, YYEEEE. DNA for the CDR3: TGTGCCAGCAGCCCCGGGACAGCTTACGAGCAGTACTTC. Translation gives CASSPGTAYEQYF.

The chain carries TRBV5-1 and TRBJ2-3, with D perhaps matching TRBD2 (6 bases). CDR3 length equals 16 residues. Germline V lookup: CDR1 SGHRS, CDR2 YFSETQ. Between the trimmed V and J ends, which lost 4 bases and 3 bases, there was a span of 18 bases. The CDR3 loop reads CASSEGLFAATDTQYF. The CDR3 DNA reads TGCGCCAGCAGCGAAGGACTATTCGCCGCGACAGATACGCAGTATTTT.

This chain connects TRBV10-3 to TRBJ1-6; 9 bases map to TRBD1. The CDR3 contains 14 residues. CDR1 and CDR2 (germline): ENHRY, SYGVKD. With V trimmed by 5 bases and J by 7 bases, 3 bases remained unmatched. The CDR3: CAISPGQGNSPLHF. The CDR3 coding sequence is TGTGCCATCAGTCCGGGACAGGGCAATTCACCCCTCCACTTT.

CDR3 residues: CSASPRWGSGSTDTQYF. CDR3 DNA sequence: TGCAGTGCTAGTCCCCGTTGGGGTAGCGGGAGCACAGATACGCAGTATTTT. The rearrangement links TRBV20-1 to TRBJ2-3; 7 positions match TRBD2. The CDR3 contains 17 residues. Germline assignment: CDR1 DFQATT and CDR2 SNEGSKA (reference sequence). The ends lost 3 bases at V and 0 bases at J; junction bases unmatched: 12.

The chain joins TRBV7-8 to TRBJ2-7; D gene uncertain. Trimming removed 5 bases at V and 1 base at J, with 3 bases between. CDR1 SGHVS and CDR2 FQNEAQ come from the germline V gene. CDR3 length: 11 residues. As DNA, the CDR3 is TGTGCCAGCAGCCCTTCCTACGAGCAGTACTTC. This encodes CASSPSYEQYF.

Only a few counts were recorded for this clone. The same CDR3 can be traced to other DNA sequences in this sample. The chain carries TRBV28 and TRBJ1-5; D is uncertain. The V gene's germline CDR1 is MDHEN and CDR2 SYDVKM. The CDR3 is 11 residues long. V lost 3 bases and J lost 7, with 4 bases in between. The CDR3 coding sequence is TGTGCCAGCAGTTTCGGGCAGCCCCAGCATTTT. Its translation is CASSFGQPQHF.

V usage is TRBV18 and J usage is TRBJ2-7; tentatively, D is TRBD1 (6 bases). The germline V and J ends were trimmed by 3 bases and 5 bases, with 14 bases remaining between them. Germline values: CDR1 KGHSH, CDR2 LQKENI. The CDR3 spans 14 residues. The CDR3 nucleotides are TGTGCCAGCTCACCGAGAGACAGGTTTAACGAGCAGTACTTC. Amino acids: CASSPRDRFNEQYF.

The chain uses TRBV6-2 or TRBV6-3 and TRBJ1-1, with D uncertain. The CDR3 is made up of 13 amino acids. V was trimmed by 4 bases and J by 1 base, leaving 7 bases between them. CDR1 and CDR2 (germline): MNHEY, SVGEGT. The CDR3 coding sequence is TGTGCCAGCAGTTTTTGGGCGAACACTGAAGCTTTCTTT. Its translation is CASSFWANTEAFF.

The chain couples TRBV3-1 (or the pseudogene TRBV3-2) to TRBJ2-7, with TRBD2 matching 8 bases. The V and J ends lost 0 bases and 6 bases, in that order; junction bases with no gene match: 7. CDR3 length: 15 residues. Germline V CDR1 and CDR2: LGHDT, YNNKEL (reference sequence). The chain's CDR3 is CASSQDHAAGGEQYF. CDR3 nucleotides: TGTGCCAGCAGCCAAGACCACGCGGCGGGGGGCGAGCAGTACTTC.

V and J are TRBV11-2 and TRBJ2-3, with 13 bases identical to TRBD2. The CDR3 covers 18 residues. Per the germline V gene, CDR1 is SGHAT and CDR2 is FQNNGV. Losses at the gene ends were 4 bases for V and 0 bases for J; bases not matched to a gene: 7. CDR3 region: CASSSRLAGGTSTDTQYF. The CDR3 DNA sequence: TGTGCCAGCAGCTCGAGACTAGCGGGGGGTACTAGCACAGATACGCAGTATTTT.

This rearrangement joins TRBV12-3 or TRBV12-4 to TRBJ2-7; D is perhaps TRBD1 (5 bases). V lost 3 bases and J 5 bases, leaving 8 bases between the germline ends. The CDR3 runs to 12 residues. CDR3 bases: TGTGCCAGCAGTTTCGACAGAAACGAGCAGTACTTC. Residues: CASSFDRNEQYF.

The chain recombines TRBV5-1 with TRBJ2-2; 7 bases are a match to TRBD2. The germline gives CDR1 SGHRS, CDR2 YFSETQ. CDR3 size: 15 residues. V shed 1 base and J 5 bases; nucleotides not matched to a gene: 5. The CDR3 loop is CASSLSGGRTGELFF. CDR3 bases: TGCGCCAGCAGCTTGTCTGGCGGGAGAACCGGGGAGCTGTTTTTT.

V is TRBV5-4 and J is TRBJ2-5, with D perhaps TRBD2 (6 bases). Trimming pared 4 bases from V and 5 bases from J, leaving 12 bases between. This CDR3 spans 13 amino acids. The germline V gene has CDR1 SGHNT and CDR2 YYREEE (reference sequence). The CDR3 nucleotides are TGTGCCAGCAGCCACCCTGGAGGGGAGACCCAGTACTTC. Its protein product is CASSHPGGETQYF.

The gene calls are TRBV28 and TRBJ1-2; TRBD1 is a possible D gene (5 bases). There are 15 residues in the CDR3. Looked up from germline, CDR1 is MDHEN and CDR2 is SYDVKM. V lost 6 bases, J lost 5 bases, and 19 bases lay in between. The CDR3 nucleotides read TGTGCCAGCAGCCCCCCCCCAGGGAAGGCGTATGGCTACACCTTC. The encoded protein is CASSPPPGKAYGYTF.

This chain uses TRBV29-1 with TRBJ2-3; the match to TRBD1 covers 7 bases. V dropped 6 bases and J dropped 2; count of bases not matched to a gene: 11. Germline lookup yields CDR1 SQVTM and CDR2 ANQGSEA. This CDR3 is built from 15 residues. CDR3 sequence reads: CSVLQGFTHTDTQYF. Written as DNA, the CDR3 is TGCAGCGTACTACAGGGGTTTACTCACACAGATACGCAGTATTTT.